This entry lists 27 T cell receptor beta chains sequenced from one sample in a study of T cell changes during pregnancy in multiple sclerosis. The assay was immunoSEQ multiplex PCR, and TCRdb's table has in-frame clones only and misses some. The table has 26,000 or so clones, 89% seen once; the top ten hold roughly 17%. Sequencing was performed on CD8+ T cells from peripheral blood mononuclear cells, taken in the second trimester of pregnancy. The receptors derive from a female donor with multiple sclerosis, enrolled in a pregnancy study.

The table lists this clone with a count of one. J is TRBJ2-7 and V is TRBV4-3, with 9 bases lining up with TRBD1. The CDR3 sequence is 16 residues long. Germline loops: CDR1 LGHNA, CDR2 YSLEER. Trimming cost V 0 bases and J 1 base; bases outside gene matches: 4. CDR3 nucleotide sequence: TGCGCCAGCAGCCAAGATACCGGGACAGGGTCCTACGAGCAGTACTTC. It encodes CASSQDTGTGSYEQYF.

In this sample, this clone turned up a few times. The chain combines TRBV11-2 with TRBJ2-1; 7 positions agree with TRBD2. Losses at the gene ends were 8 bases for V and 2 bases for J; bases not matched to a gene: 9. This CDR3 spans 15 amino acids. CDR1 and CDR2 from the germline V gene are SGHAT and FQNNGV. CDR3 region: CASQPAGVTYNEQFF. The DNA of the CDR3 is TGTGCCAGCCAACCGGCGGGGGTTACCTACAATGAGCAGTTCTTC.

The chain joins TRBV7-6 to TRBJ2-5, with D perhaps matching TRBD1 (6 bases). Deletions cut 1 base from V and 4 bases from J, with 13 bases between. The germline gives CDR1 SGHVS, CDR2 FNYEAQ. The CDR3 is 15 amino acids. CDR3 region: CASSLVLGAAETQYF. As DNA, the CDR3 is TGTGCCAGCAGCTTAGTTCTGGGGGCTGCAGAGACCCAGTACTTC.

V and J are TRBV7-6 and TRBJ2-7; tentative D call: TRBD2 (5 bases). Trimming pared 5 bases from V and 7 bases from J, leaving 21 bases between. Germline-derived CDR1 and CDR2 are SGHVS and FNYEAQ. The CDR3 is 15 amino acids. CDR3 sequence reads: CASSQTQLGSSEQYF. The CDR3 DNA is TGTGCCAGCAGCCAGACCCAACTAGGTAGTAGTGAGCAGTACTTC.

Only one count was recorded for this clone. The junction departs from the called germline gene at one end, perhaps through a read error. This chain joins TRBV7-7 and TRBJ1-2, with D uncertain. Germline assignment: CDR1 SSHAT and CDR2 FNYEAQ (reference sequence). The CDR3 runs 13 residues. CDR3 amino acids: CASSSKPLRGYTF. The CDR3 DNA reads TGTGCTAGCAGCTCAAAACCACTAAGGGGCTACACCTTC.

This rearrangement joins TRBV7-2 to TRBJ1-2; D call uncertain. CDR1 is SGHTA and CDR2 is FQGNSA in the germline V gene. This CDR3 spans 11 amino acids. V was trimmed by 2 bases and J by 6 bases, leaving 4 bases between them. This CDR3 is CASSLRDGYTF. CDR3 sequence (DNA): TGTGCCAGCAGCTTAAGAGATGGCTACACCTTC.

This clone appeared once. The chain employs TRBV11-2 and TRBJ1-1; D not resolved. Per the germline V gene, CDR1 is SGHAT and CDR2 is FQNNGV. The V end was cut by 3 bases, the J end by 1 base, with 6 bases between. CDR3 size: 13 residues. CDR3 in DNA: TGTGCCAGCAGCTTGGAGAAGAACACTGAAGCTTTCTTT. As protein: CASSLEKNTEAFF. Combining the CDR3 with reference TRBV11-2 and TRBJ1-1 gives the whole variable domain EAGVAQSPRYKIIEKRQSVAFWCNPISGHATLYWYQQILGQGPKLLIQFQNNGVVDDSQLPKDRFSAERLKGVDSTLKIQPAKLEDSAVYLCASSLEKNTEAFFGQGTRLTVV.

The V and J genes are TRBV9 and TRBJ2-7; 7 bases match TRBD1. CDR1 is SGDLS, CDR2 YYNGEE, per germline. The CDR3 length is 15 residues. Unmatched junction bases numbered 8, after V lost 3 bases and J lost 2 bases. This CDR3 is CASSAKGGQTYEQYF. The CDR3 coding sequence is TGTGCCAGCAGCGCTAAAGGGGGACAGACCTACGAGCAGTACTTC.

V usage is TRBV9 and J usage is TRBJ1-5; 7 nucleotides align to TRBD1. The CDR3 is 15 amino acids. Germline V gene data show CDR1 as SGDLS and CDR2 as YYNGEE. V shed 3 bases, J shed 6 bases, and the junction held 9 bases outside the gene matches. CDR3 amino acids: CASSGNTGVGQPQHF. The CDR3 DNA reads as TGTGCCAGCAGCGGAAACACAGGGGTGGGTCAGCCCCAGCATTTT. Drawing the rest from reference TRBV9 and TRBJ1-5, the complete variable domain is DSGVTQTPKHLITATGQRVTLRCSPRSGDLSVYWYQQSLDQGLQFLIQYYNGEERAKGNILERFSAQQFPDLHSELNLSSLELGDSALYFCASSGNTGVGQPQHFGDGTRLSIL.

The chain joins TRBV19 to TRBJ1-2; possible D gene TRBD1, 6 bases. In germline, CDR1 is LNHDA, CDR2 SQIVND (reference sequence). CDR3 length: 14 residues. The V end was cut by 5 bases, the J end by 4 bases, with 14 bases between. CDR3 coding DNA: TGTGCCAGTAGTGGCGGGGGGCCAGGCTATGGCTACACCTTC. It specifies CASSGGGPGYGYTF. The whole variable domain, filled in from reference TRBV19 and TRBJ1-2, reads DGGITQSPKYLFRKEGQNVTLSCEQNLNHDAMYWYRQDPGQGLRLIYYSQIVNDFQKGDIAEGYSVSREKKESFPLTVTSAQKNPTAFYLCASSGGGPGYGYTFGSGTRLTVV.

This clone was seen a handful of times. The gene calls are TRBV13 and TRBJ2-7; 8 bases align to TRBD2. Germline-derived CDR1 and CDR2 are PRHDT and FYEKMQ (reference sequence). V lost 1 base, J lost 0 bases, and 5 bases stayed unmatched. The CDR3 is 16 residues long. CDR3 bases: TGTGCCAGCAGCTTAGAGGCTAGCGGGTACTCCTACGAGCAGTACTTC. Amino acid sequence: CASSLEASGYSYEQYF.

A few counts support this clone. The chain has TRBV9 and TRBJ2-3; TRBD2 matches 10 bases. Germline V gives CDR1 SGDLS, CDR2 YYNGEE. J lost 3 bases, V lost 4 bases, and 5 bases had no gene match. The CDR3 sequence is 15 residues long. The CDR3 region has the DNA TGTGCCAGCAGCCCCCTAGCGGGAGAAACAGATACGCAGTATTTT. Its translation is CASSPLAGETDTQYF.

This rearrangement joins TRBV15 to TRBJ2-7; TRBD1 agrees at 7 bases. Germline CDR1 is LNHNV and CDR2 is YYDKDF (reference sequence). The ends lost 0 bases at V and 0 bases at J; junction bases unmatched: 8. The CDR3 totals 17 residues. Here the CDR3 reads CATSRDRLQGSSYEQYF. The CDR3 nucleotides read TGTGCCACCAGCAGAGATAGACTACAGGGGAGCTCCTACGAGCAGTACTTC.

This chain joins TRBV29-1 and TRBJ1-1; 9 bases are a match to TRBD1. J lost 4 bases, V lost 8 bases, and 11 bases had no gene match. The length of the CDR3 is 14 residues. Germline V lookup: CDR1 SQVTM, CDR2 ANQGSEA. CDR3 protein: CSTTRTGDLTEAFF. CDR3 nucleotides: TGCAGCACAACTCGGACAGGGGATCTCACTGAAGCTTTCTTT. The complete variable domain, with remaining parts taken from reference TRBV29-1 and TRBJ1-1, reads SAVISQKPSRDICQRGTSLTIQCQVDSQVTMMFWYRQQPGQSLTLIATANQGSEATYESGFVIDKFPISRPNLTFSTLTVSNMSPEDSSIYLCSTTRTGDLTEAFFGQGTRLTVV.

The J gene is TRBJ1-5, the V gene TRBV7-8; TRBD1 matches at 8 bases. V trimming: 3 bases; J trimming: 6 bases; junction bases outside the gene matches: 7. The CDR3 runs to 15 residues. The germline V gene encodes CDR1 SGHVS and CDR2 FQNEAQ. DNA for the CDR3: TGTGCCAGCAGCTTTAGACAGGGGCCTACTCAGCCCCAGCATTTT. Amino acid sequence: CASSFRQGPTQPQHF.

V usage is TRBV15 and J usage is TRBJ2-3; 8 bases line up with TRBD2. The CDR3 is 14 amino acids. V was clipped by 5 bases and J by 7 bases; unmatched bases: 8. Germline assignment: CDR1 LNHNV and CDR2 YYDKDF (reference sequence). CDR3: CATSRTGGVNTQYF. For the CDR3, the DNA is TGTGCCACCAGCCGTACGGGGGGGGTAAATACGCAGTATTTT.

The gene calls are TRBV5-1 and TRBJ2-1; TRBD2 aligns across 7 bases. This CDR3 region has 17 residues. Germline-derived CDR1 and CDR2 are SGHRS and YFSETQ. The junction had 12 bases not matched to a gene; V was cut back by 0 bases and J by 6 bases. The CDR3 DNA reads as TGCGCCAGCAGCTTGGAAGACTCAGCGGGGAGGGGCAATGAGCAGTTCTTC. This codes for CASSLEDSAGRGNEQFF.

This chain links TRBV7-6 with TRBJ2-5; 13 nucleotides agree with TRBD2. CDR3 size: 16 residues. Germline V gene data show CDR1 as SGHVS and CDR2 as FNYEAQ. Trimming cost V 5 bases and J 5 bases; bases outside gene matches: 8. The CDR3 nucleotides are TGTGCCAGCAGCCCCGGGACTAGCGGGATGAGGGAGACCCAGTACTTC. This gives the protein CASSPGTSGMRETQYF. Full variable domain (missing parts from reference TRBV7-6 and TRBJ2-5): GAGVSQSPRYKVTKRGQDVALRCDPISGHVSLYWYRQALGQGPEFLTYFNYEAQQDKSGLPNDRFSAERPEGSISTLTIQRTEQRDSAMYRCASSPGTSGMRETQYFGPGTRLLVL.

This chain uses TRBV7-3 with TRBJ2-5; weak D call: TRBD2 (5 bases). Germline assignment: CDR1 SGHTA and CDR2 FQGTGA. V lost 0 bases, J lost 4 bases, and 9 bases lay in between. The CDR3 runs 14 residues. The CDR3 coding sequence is TGTGCCAGCAGCTTAACAGGAGGACTAGAGACCCAGTACTTC. It encodes CASSLTGGLETQYF.

The rearrangement uses TRBV7-2 and TRBJ2-5, with 8 bases identical to TRBD2. J lost 5 bases, V lost 6 bases, and 5 bases had no gene match. CDR3 size: 13 residues. The germline V gene has CDR1 SGHTA and CDR2 FQGNSA. This CDR3 reads CASSPGLEETQYF. The CDR3 DNA is TGTGCCAGCAGTCCGGGACTAGAGGAGACCCAGTACTTC.

The chain carries TRBV4-2 and TRBJ2-1, with D possibly matching TRBD2 (5 bases). This CDR3 contains 13 residues. Trimming left V 5 bases short and J 5 bases short, with 10 bases between. Germline V CDR1 and CDR2: LGHNA, YNFKEQ. CDR3: CASSSRGNNEQFF. For the CDR3, the DNA is TGTGCCAGCAGCTCCCGGGGAAACAATGAGCAGTTCTTC.

This clone was found once. The J gene is TRBJ2-1, the V gene TRBV7-9; tentatively, D is TRBD1 (5 bases). The CDR3 spans 13 residues. Per the germline V gene, CDR1 is SEHNR and CDR2 is FQNEAQ (reference sequence). V was pared by 2 bases and J by 7 bases, with 9 bases between. CDR3 amino acids: CASSLIQENEQFF. The CDR3 region has the DNA TGTGCCAGCAGCTTAATACAGGAGAATGAGCAGTTCTTC.

The gene calls are TRBV29-1 and TRBJ2-7; 8 bases are shared with TRBD1. The germline gives CDR1 SQVTM, CDR2 ANQGSEA. The length of the CDR3 is 14 residues. V dropped 0 bases and J dropped 6; count of bases not matched to a gene: 7. CDR3 sequence (DNA): TGCAGCGTTGAAGATCGCAGGGGGCTGGGCGAGCAGTACTTC. Its protein is CSVEDRRGLGEQYF.

This chain uses TRBV28 with TRBJ2-7; tentative D call: TRBD2 (5 bases). CDR1 is MDHEN and CDR2 is SYDVKM in the germline V gene. The V end lost 4 bases, the J end lost 2 bases, and 9 bases lay between the germline ends. The CDR3 contains 13 residues. In DNA, the CDR3 is TGTGCCAGCAGTTCACTGAGGGCCTACGAGCAGTACTTC. This gives the protein CASSSLRAYEQYF. Full variable domain (rest looked up from reference TRBV28 and TRBJ2-7): DVKVTQSSRYLVKRTGEKVFLECVQDMDHENMFWYRQDPGLGLRLIYFSYDVKMKEKGDIPEGYSVSREKKERFSLILESASTNQTSMYLCASSSLRAYEQYFGPGTRLTVT.

A single count supports this clone. The chain combines TRBV9 with TRBJ2-5; D perhaps matches TRBD2 (5 bases). The germline V gene has CDR1 SGDLS and CDR2 YYNGEE. Trimming took off 3 bases at V and 5 bases at J, with 14 bases between the two ends. The CDR3 runs 14 residues. The CDR3 here is CASSATEGKETQYF. The CDR3 region has the DNA TGTGCCAGCAGCGCCACTGAGGGAAAGGAGACCCAGTACTTC.

The DNA for the CDR3 is TGTGCCAGCAGGGGCGCAAACTATGGCTACACCTTC. Protein: CASRGANYGYTF. The V call is TRBV6-1, the J call TRBJ1-2, with D uncertain. Germline assignment: CDR1 MNHNS and CDR2 SASEGT. The CDR3 is 12 amino acids. Trimming took 6 bases from V and 2 from J, leaving 7 bases between them.

The chain recombines TRBV21-1 with TRBJ2-7; TRBD2, as called in the table, went unchecked against the DNA. TRBV21-1 is labeled a pseudogene. This CDR3 has 19 amino acids. Here the CDR3 reads CASSKKNHRGTRNAYEQYF. The CDR3 bases are TGTGCCAGCAGCAAAAAAAATCACCGGGGGACTAGAAACGCCTACGAGCAGTACTTC.